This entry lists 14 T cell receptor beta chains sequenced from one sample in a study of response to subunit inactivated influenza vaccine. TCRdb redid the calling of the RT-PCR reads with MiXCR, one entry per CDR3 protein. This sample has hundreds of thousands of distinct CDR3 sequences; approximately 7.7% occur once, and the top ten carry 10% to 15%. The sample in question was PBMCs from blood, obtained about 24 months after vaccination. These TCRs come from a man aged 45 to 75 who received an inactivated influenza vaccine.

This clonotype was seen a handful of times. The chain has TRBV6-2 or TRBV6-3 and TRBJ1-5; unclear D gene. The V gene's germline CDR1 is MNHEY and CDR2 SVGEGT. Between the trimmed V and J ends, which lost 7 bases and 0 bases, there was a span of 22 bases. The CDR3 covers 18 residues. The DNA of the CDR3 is TGTGCCAGCACTTCCCAGGCGGACCGGCGGGCTAGCAATCAGCCCCAGCATTTT. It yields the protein CASTSQADRRASNQPQHF.

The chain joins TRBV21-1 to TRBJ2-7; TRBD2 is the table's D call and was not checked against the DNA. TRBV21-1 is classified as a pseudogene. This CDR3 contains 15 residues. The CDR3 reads CASSILAGGAHEQYF. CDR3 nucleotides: TGTGCCAGCAGCATACTAGCGGGAGGGGCCCACGAGCAGTACTTC.

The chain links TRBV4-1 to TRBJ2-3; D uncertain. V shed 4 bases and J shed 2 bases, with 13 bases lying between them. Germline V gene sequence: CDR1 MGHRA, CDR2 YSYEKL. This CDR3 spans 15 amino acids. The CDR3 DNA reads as TGCGCCAGCAGCCTCGTAGGGCAGCCCACAGATACGCAGTATTTT. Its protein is CASSLVGQPTDTQYF.

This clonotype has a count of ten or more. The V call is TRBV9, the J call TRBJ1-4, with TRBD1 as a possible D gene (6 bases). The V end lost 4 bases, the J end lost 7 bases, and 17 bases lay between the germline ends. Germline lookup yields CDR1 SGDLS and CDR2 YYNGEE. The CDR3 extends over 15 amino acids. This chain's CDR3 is CASSTGRGKAEKLFF. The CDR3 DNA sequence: TGTGCCAGCAGCACCGGGAGGGGGAAGGCTGAAAAACTGTTTTTT. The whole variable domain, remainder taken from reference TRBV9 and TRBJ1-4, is DSGVTQTPKHLITATGQRVTLRCSPRSGDLSVYWYQQSLDQGLQFLIQYYNGEERAKGNILERFSAQQFPDLHSELNLSSLELGDSALYFCASSTGRGKAEKLFFGSGTQLSVL.

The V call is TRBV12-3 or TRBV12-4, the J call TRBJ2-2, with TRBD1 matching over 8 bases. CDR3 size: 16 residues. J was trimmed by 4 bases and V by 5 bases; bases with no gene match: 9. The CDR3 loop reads CASSQGASGPTGELFF. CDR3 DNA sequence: TGTGCCAGCAGTCAGGGGGCCTCCGGGCCCACCGGGGAGCTGTTTTTT.

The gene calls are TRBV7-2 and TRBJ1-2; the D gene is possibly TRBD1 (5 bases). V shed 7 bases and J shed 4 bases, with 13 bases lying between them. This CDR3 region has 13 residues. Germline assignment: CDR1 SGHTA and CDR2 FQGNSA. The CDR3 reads CASTPGGSYGYTF. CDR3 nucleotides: TGTGCCAGCACCCCGGGGGGGAGCTATGGCTACACCTTC.

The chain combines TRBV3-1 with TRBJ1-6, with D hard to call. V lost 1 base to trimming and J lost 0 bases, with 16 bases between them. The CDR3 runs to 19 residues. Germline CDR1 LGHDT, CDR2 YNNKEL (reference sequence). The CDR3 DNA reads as TGTGCCAGCAGCCAAGTCCTCGTTCGGCGTAGCTCCTATAATTCACCCCTCCACTTT. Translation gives CASSQVLVRRSSYNSPLHF.

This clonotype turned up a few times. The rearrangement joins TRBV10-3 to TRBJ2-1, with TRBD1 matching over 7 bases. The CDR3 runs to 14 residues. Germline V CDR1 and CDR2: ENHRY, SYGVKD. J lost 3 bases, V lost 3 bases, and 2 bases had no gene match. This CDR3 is CAISEGGGYNEQFF. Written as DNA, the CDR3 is TGTGCCATCAGTGAAGGGGGCGGCTACAATGAGCAGTTCTTC.

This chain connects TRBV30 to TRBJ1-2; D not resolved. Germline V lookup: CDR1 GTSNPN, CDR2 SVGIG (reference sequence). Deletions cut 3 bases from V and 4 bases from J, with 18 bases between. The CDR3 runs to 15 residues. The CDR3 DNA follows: TGTGCCTGGAGCAGCGGAGGGAGGGCCTCCTATGGCTACACCTTC. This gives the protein CAWSSGGRASYGYTF.

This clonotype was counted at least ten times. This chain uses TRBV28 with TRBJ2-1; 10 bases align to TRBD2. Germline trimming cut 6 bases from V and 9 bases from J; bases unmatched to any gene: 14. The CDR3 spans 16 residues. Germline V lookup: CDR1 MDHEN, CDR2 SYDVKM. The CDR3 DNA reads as TGTGCCAGCAGACCAACTAGCGGGGCGTATCCCGGTGAGCAGTTCTTC. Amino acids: CASRPTSGAYPGEQFF.

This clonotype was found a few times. The CDR3 nucleotides read TGTGCCAGCTTAGCGGGGGGATCCAATGAGCAGTTCTTC. Amino acids: CASLAGGSNEQFF. The V call is TRBV12-3 or TRBV12-4, the J call TRBJ2-1; TRBD2 matches 10 bases. The CDR3 totals 13 residues. With 8 bases clipped from V and 6 bases from J, the junction kept 4 bases outside the gene matches.

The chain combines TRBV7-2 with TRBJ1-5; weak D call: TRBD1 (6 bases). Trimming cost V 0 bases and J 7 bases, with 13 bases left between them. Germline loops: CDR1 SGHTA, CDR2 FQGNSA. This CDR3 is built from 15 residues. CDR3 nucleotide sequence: TGTGCCAGCAGCTTAGCAACAGGGTCAGTCCAGCCCCAGCATTTT. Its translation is CASSLATGSVQPQHF.

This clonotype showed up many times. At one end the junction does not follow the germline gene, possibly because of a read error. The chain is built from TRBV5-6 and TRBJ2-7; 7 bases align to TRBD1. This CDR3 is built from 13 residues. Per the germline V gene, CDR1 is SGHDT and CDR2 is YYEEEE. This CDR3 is CASSLGTGVGWHF. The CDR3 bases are TGTGCCAGCAGCTTGGGGACAGGCGTGGGTTGGCACTTC.

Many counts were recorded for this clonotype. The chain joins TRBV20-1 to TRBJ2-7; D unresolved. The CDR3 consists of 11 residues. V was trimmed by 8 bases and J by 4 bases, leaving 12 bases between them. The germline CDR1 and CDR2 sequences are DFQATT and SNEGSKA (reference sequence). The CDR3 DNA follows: TGCAGTCCGATGGACGGTTACGAGCAGTACTTC. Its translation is CSPMDGYEQYF.